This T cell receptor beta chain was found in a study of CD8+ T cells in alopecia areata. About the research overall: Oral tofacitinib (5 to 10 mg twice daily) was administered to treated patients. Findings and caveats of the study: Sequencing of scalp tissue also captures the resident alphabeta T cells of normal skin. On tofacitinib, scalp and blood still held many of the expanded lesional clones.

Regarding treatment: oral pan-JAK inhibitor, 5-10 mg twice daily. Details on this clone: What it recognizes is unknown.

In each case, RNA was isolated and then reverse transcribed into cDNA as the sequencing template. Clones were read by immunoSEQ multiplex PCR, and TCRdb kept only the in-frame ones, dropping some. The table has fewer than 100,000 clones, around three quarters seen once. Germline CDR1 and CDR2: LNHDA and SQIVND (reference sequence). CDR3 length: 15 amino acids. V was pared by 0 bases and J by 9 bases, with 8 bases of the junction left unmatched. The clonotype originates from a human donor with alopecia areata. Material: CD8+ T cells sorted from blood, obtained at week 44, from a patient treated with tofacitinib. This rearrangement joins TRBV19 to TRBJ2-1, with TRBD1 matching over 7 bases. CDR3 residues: CASSIDRGAGGEQFF. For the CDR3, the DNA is TGTGCCAGTAGTATAGATCGTGGGGCAGGGGGTGAGCAGTTCTTC.